The 12 T cell receptor beta chains reported below all come from one sample, sequenced in a study of CD8 T cells in ankylosing spondylitis. From the 5' RACE reads, TCRdb called clonotypes with MiXCR, one entry per CDR3 protein. This table holds roughly 150,000 distinct CDR3 sequences, around 8.9% found once. The specimen sequenced was blood, either unsorted or a sorted T cell fraction (not recorded which). The receptors derive from a female donor with ankylosing spondylitis or in good health (not recorded which).

The chain couples TRBV24-1 to TRBJ2-7, with D possibly being TRBD1 (6 bases). This CDR3 comprises 12 residues. V was trimmed by 11 bases and J by 5 bases, leaving 15 bases between them. Germline V gene lookup returns CDR1 KGHDR and CDR2 SFDVKD. CDR3 residues: CAIGANRDEQYF. For the CDR3, the DNA is TGTGCCATCGGTGCCAACAGGGACGAGCAGTACTTC.

This clonotype was seen more than once but under ten times. The rearrangement joins TRBV5-6 to TRBJ1-1; perhaps TRBD1 as D (6 bases). This CDR3 region has 11 residues. V dropped 5 bases and J dropped 8 bases, with 10 bases sitting between them. Germline-derived CDR1 and CDR2 are SGHDT and YYEEEE. CDR3: CASRGGLEAFF. CDR3 DNA: TGTGCCAGCAGAGGGGGGTTGGAAGCTTTCTTT.

The chain's CDR3 is CASSPSGRGVEQYF. In DNA form, the CDR3 reads TGTGCCAGCAGCCCTAGCGGGAGGGGCGTCGAGCAGTACTTC. This rearrangement joins TRBV12-3 or TRBV12-4 to TRBJ2-7; 12 bases agree with TRBD2. The CDR3 spans 14 residues. Trimming cost V 6 bases and J 6 bases; bases outside gene matches: 6.

This clonotype was found a few times. The chain is built from TRBV27 and TRBJ2-7; 10 nucleotides agree with TRBD1. Trimming at V came to 6 bases and at J to 3 bases, leaving 11 bases not matched to a gene. The CDR3 has 16 residues. CDR1 and CDR2 from the germline V gene are MNHEY and SMNVEV (reference sequence). This CDR3 is CASSPNRWDRGYEQYF. The CDR3 bases are TGTGCCAGCAGCCCTAACCGGTGGGACAGGGGCTACGAGCAGTACTTC.

This clonotype came up a few times. The rearrangement joins TRBV6-1 to TRBJ2-7, with unresolved D. The V and J ends lost 2 bases and 3 bases respectively, with 14 bases between them. Germline CDR1 is MNHNS and CDR2 is SASEGT. This CDR3 has 15 residues. The CDR3 DNA follows: TGTGCCAGCAGTGAATCAACAGCTATATACTACGAGCAGTACTTC. Translation gives CASSESTAIYYEQYF.

This clonotype has just a few counts. CDR3 sequence (DNA): TGCAGCGTTGAAACCGGCTTCACCTACGAGCAGTACTTC. Translated, it gives CSVETGFTYEQYF. V and J are TRBV29-1 and TRBJ2-7, with D hard to call. There are 13 residues in the CDR3. V dropped 2 bases and J dropped 2 bases, with 10 bases sitting between them. The germline CDR1 and CDR2 sequences are SQVTM and ANQGSEA.

J is TRBJ2-2 and V is TRBV10-2; 14 nucleotides align to TRBD2. Germline-derived CDR1 and CDR2 are WSHSY and SAAADI. The trim removed 7 bases at V and 7 bases at J, leaving 14 bases unmatched. This CDR3 has 18 residues. CDR3 sequence (DNA): TGCGCCAGCATTATGGAGACTAGCGGGAGGGGTGGCGGCGGGGAGCTGTTTTTT. Protein: CASIMETSGRGGGGELFF.

This rearrangement joins TRBV12-3 or TRBV12-4 to TRBJ2-1, with D possibly matching TRBD2 (6 bases). The V end was cut by 7 bases, the J end by 9 bases, with 16 bases between. The CDR3 has 13 residues. The CDR3 reads CASTFSLEGEQFF. In DNA, the CDR3 is TGTGCCAGCACCTTTTCCTTGGAGGGTGAGCAGTTCTTC.

This clonotype was counted a few times. The chain couples TRBV5-1 to TRBJ2-7, with 7 bases that match TRBD1. The germline V gene encodes CDR1 SGHRS and CDR2 YFSETQ. Trimming took 5 bases from V and 1 from J; bases not matched to a gene: 6. The CDR3 is made up of 14 amino acids. The CDR3 region has the DNA TGCGCCAGCAGTCAGAAGGGGGCGTCCTACGAGCAGTACTTC. This encodes CASSQKGASYEQYF. The full variable domain, its missing parts supplied by reference TRBV5-1 and TRBJ2-7, is KAGVTQTPRYLIKTRGQQVTLSCSPISGHRSVSWYQQTPGQGLQFLFEYFSETQRNKGNFPGRFSGRQFSNSRSEMNVSTLELGDSALYLCASSQKGASYEQYFGPGTRLTVT.

The gene calls are TRBV7-3 and TRBJ2-5; D may be TRBD2 (6 bases). In germline, CDR1 is SGHTA, CDR2 FQGTGA. The V gene lost 2 bases and the J gene lost 1 base, with 11 bases spanning the gap. There are 15 residues in the CDR3. The CDR3 is CASSLSGSPQETQYF. The CDR3 DNA is TGTGCCAGCAGCTTATCCGGGAGCCCCCAAGAGACCCAGTACTTC.

This clonotype was seen repeatedly, ten times or more. J is TRBJ2-7 and V is TRBV12-3 or TRBV12-4, with D possibly TRBD2 on 6 matching bases. Between the trimmed V and J ends, which lost 3 bases and 2 bases, there was a span of 8 bases. The CDR3 is made up of 13 amino acids. The CDR3 loop reads CASSFGGTYEQYF. Written as DNA, the CDR3 is TGTGCCAGCAGTTTCGGGGGAACCTACGAGCAGTACTTC.

This clonotype occurred a few times. V gene TRBV4-2 combines with J gene TRBJ2-7, with D perhaps matching TRBD1 (6 bases). Germline values: CDR1 LGHNA, CDR2 YNFKEQ. Trimming shortened V by 1 base and J by 3 bases, and 16 bases separated the two germline ends. The CDR3 has 16 amino acids. Written as DNA, the CDR3 is TGTGCCAGCAGCCAAGCAACAGGGATGGGGCTCTACGAGCAGTACTTC. This sequence encodes CASSQATGMGLYEQYF.